The 27 T cell receptor beta chains listed next were all sequenced from one sample in a study of OX40 agonist ivuxolimab in advanced cancers. Sequencing was performed with immunoSEQ multiplex PCR; in TCRdb, only in-frame clones are kept and a portion is missing. The sample carries tens of thousands of clones, around 90% recorded once. Specimen: CD4+ or CD8+ T cells sorted from blood, collected in a trial of the OX40 agonist ivuxolimab. The origin of the receptors is an adult with an advanced solid tumor such as melanoma, head and neck, liver or kidney cancer.

The genes are TRBV14 and TRBJ2-7; 9 nucleotides match TRBD1. This CDR3 has 17 residues. The germline V gene has CDR1 SGHDN and CDR2 FVKESK. The trim removed 0 bases at V and 0 bases at J, leaving 6 bases unmatched. In DNA, the CDR3 is TGTGCCAGCAGCCAAGAGGAGACAGGGGGTGTCTCCTACGAGCAGTACTTC. Residues: CASSQEETGGVSYEQYF.

As DNA, the CDR3 is TGTGCCACCCGATTCCTAGCGGAAGCTTACAATGAGCAGTTCTTC. Protein: CATRFLAEAYNEQFF. The V and J genes are TRBV10-3 and TRBJ2-1, with 7 bases identical to TRBD2. The CDR3 extends over 15 amino acids. Trimming at V came to 10 bases and at J to 4 bases, leaving 13 bases not matched to a gene. CDR1 ENHRY and CDR2 SYGVKD come from the germline V gene.

This chain connects TRBV30 to TRBJ2-2; D may be TRBD2 (6 bases). From germline, CDR1 is GTSNPN and CDR2 SVGIG (reference sequence). V lost 0 bases and J 4 bases, leaving 12 bases between the germline ends. CDR3 size: 15 residues. CDR3 residues: CAWSVLGGATGELFF. The CDR3 DNA sequence: TGTGCCTGGAGTGTACTAGGCGGGGCCACCGGGGAGCTGTTTTTT.

V gene TRBV28 combines with J gene TRBJ1-1, with D possibly matching TRBD1 (5 bases). The CDR3 consists of 13 residues. V dropped 7 bases and J dropped 11 bases, with 20 bases sitting between them. CDR1 and CDR2 (germline): MDHEN, SYDVKM. The CDR3 DNA is TGTGCCAGCACTACGGCGGGGCAATTATTGGCTTTCTTT. This translates into CASTTAGQLLAFF.

This rearrangement joins TRBV18 to TRBJ2-3; D is unclear. Germline CDR1 is KGHSH and CDR2 is LQKENI. V gave up 1 base and J gave up 0 bases, with 8 bases separating them. The CDR3 consists of 15 residues. The CDR3 region has the DNA TGTGCCAGCTCACCACAGGGTTCTAGCACAGATACGCAGTATTTT. It yields the protein CASSPQGSSTDTQYF.

The V and J genes are TRBV19 and TRBJ1-1; D remains unclear. Germline CDR1 and CDR2: LNHDA and SQIVND (reference sequence). CDR3 size: 16 residues. The V end lost 3 bases, the J end lost 1 base, and 15 bases lay between the germline ends. DNA for the CDR3: TGTGCCAGTAGTATGGAACCAGGACGGGCGAACACTGAAGCTTTCTTT. It yields the protein CASSMEPGRANTEAFF.

The J gene is TRBJ2-1, the V gene TRBV11-2; TRBD2 matches at 7 bases. Trimming took 5 bases from V and 5 from J; bases not matched to a gene: 9. CDR3 length: 15 amino acids. CDR1 is SGHAT, CDR2 FQNNGV, per germline. The CDR3, as DNA: TGTGCCAGCAGCCCCCAAGGGACTAAGAACAATGAGCAGTTCTTC. It specifies CASSPQGTKNNEQFF.

The count of this clone is one. This chain connects TRBV19 to TRBJ2-7; D might be TRBD1 (6 bases). V lost 2 bases and J 3 bases, leaving 11 bases between the germline ends. The CDR3 covers 14 residues. CDR1 is LNHDA, CDR2 SQIVND, per germline (reference sequence). The DNA of the CDR3 is TGTGCCAGTAGTATACCGGGACAAATCTACGAGCAGTACTTC. Its translation: CASSIPGQIYEQYF.

This clone came up a few times. This chain uses TRBV6-4 with TRBJ2-6; no clear D. The V end was cut by 2 bases, the J end by 0 bases, with 2 bases between. Germline CDR1 and CDR2: MRHNA and SNTAGT. The CDR3 has 14 residues. This chain's CDR3 is CASSDNSGANVLTF. CDR3 coding DNA: TGTGCCAGCAGTGACAACTCTGGGGCCAACGTCCTGACTTTC.

This clone was seen repeatedly, ten times or more. This chain's CDR3 is CASSQLTGWETQYF. CDR3 DNA sequence: TGCGCCAGCAGCCAACTGACAGGGTGGGAGACCCAGTACTTC. The chain carries TRBV4-1 and TRBJ2-5; TRBD1 aligns across 7 bases. V lost 2 bases and J lost 5; bases outside the gene matches: 5. Germline V CDR1 and CDR2: MGHRA, YSYEKL. CDR3 length: 14 residues.

This rearrangement joins TRBV28 to TRBJ2-7, with 7 bases aligning to TRBD2. V trimming: 4 bases; J trimming: 2 bases; junction bases outside the gene matches: 2. CDR3 length equals 13 residues. From germline, CDR1 is MDHEN and CDR2 SYDVKM. CDR3 nucleotides: TGTGCCAGCAGTTGGCTAGCGGCCTACGAGCAGTACTTC. Protein sequence: CASSWLAAYEQYF.

The chain couples TRBV11-2 to TRBJ1-2, with 8 nucleotides matching TRBD1. V dropped 4 bases and J dropped 5; count of bases not matched to a gene: 12. The CDR3 runs 16 residues. Per the germline V gene, CDR1 is SGHAT and CDR2 is FQNNGV. The DNA of the CDR3 is TGTGCCAGCAGCTCCCTGGACAGGGAATATCGGTATGGCTACACCTTC. It codes for CASSSLDREYRYGYTF.

The chain has TRBV10-3 and TRBJ2-1; tentative D call: TRBD1 (6 bases). The germline V gene encodes CDR1 ENHRY and CDR2 SYGVKD. The CDR3 runs to 15 residues. Trimming took off 5 bases at V and 0 bases at J, with 11 bases between the two ends. The CDR3 coding sequence is TGTGCCATCAGTCCGGAAGGGGGCTCCTACAATGAGCAGTTCTTC. It specifies CAISPEGGSYNEQFF.

The chain uses TRBV6-1 and TRBJ2-1; TRBD2 is a possible D gene (5 bases). Between the trimmed V and J ends, which lost 0 bases and 2 bases, there was a span of 14 bases. Germline V gives CDR1 MNHNS, CDR2 SASEGT. The CDR3 spans 17 residues. The CDR3 loop reads CASSEAAAAAPYNEQFF. CDR3 coding DNA: TGTGCCAGCAGTGAAGCCGCCGCAGCGGCACCCTACAATGAGCAGTTCTTC.

This clone was observed a handful of times. CDR3 in DNA: TGTGCCAGCAGCTTTGTTGAGTATGGCACTGAAGCTTTCTTT. Translating it yields CASSFVEYGTEAFF. The chain joins TRBV11-2 to TRBJ1-1; D uncertain. This CDR3 contains 14 residues. Germline V gene data show CDR1 as SGHAT and CDR2 as FQNNGV. V lost 3 bases and J 4 bases, leaving 12 bases between the germline ends.

The chain is built from TRBV19 and TRBJ1-1; maybe TRBD1 (6 bases). V was trimmed by 9 bases and J by 5 bases, leaving 13 bases between them. This CDR3 region has 12 residues. Germline CDR1 reads LNHDA; CDR2 reads SQIVND (reference sequence). This chain's CDR3 is CASQGQGTEAFF. CDR3 in DNA: TGTGCCAGCCAGGGTCAGGGGACTGAAGCTTTCTTT. The whole variable domain, filled in from reference TRBV19 and TRBJ1-1, reads DGGITQSPKYLFRKEGQNVTLSCEQNLNHDAMYWYRQDPGQGLRLIYYSQIVNDFQKGDIAEGYSVSREKKESFPLTVTSAQKNPTAFYLCASQGQGTEAFFGQGTRLTVV.

The J gene is TRBJ2-1, the V gene TRBV9, with TRBD1 identical over 8 bases. Germline V CDR1 and CDR2: SGDLS, YYNGEE. The CDR3 runs 14 residues. The J segment lost 8 bases and the V segment lost 2 bases, leaving 6 bases of the junction unmatched. This CDR3 reads CASSVTQGAHEQFF. DNA of the CDR3: TGTGCCAGCAGCGTCACGCAGGGGGCACATGAGCAGTTCTTC.

This clone was seen a single time. The rearrangement joins TRBV2 to TRBJ2-2; D not resolved. V lost 1 base and J lost 6, with 12 bases in between. Germline V gene lookup returns CDR1 SNHLY and CDR2 FYNNEI. CDR3 size: 15 residues. The CDR3: CASSEEGRFAGELFF. CDR3 DNA sequence: TGTGCCAGCAGTGAAGAGGGAAGGTTCGCCGGGGAGCTGTTTTTT.

The rearrangement joins TRBV25-1 to TRBJ2-6; a weak D match, TRBD2 (5 bases). CDR3 length equals 14 residues. Per germline, CDR1 MGHDK and CDR2 SYGVNS. Trimming removed 3 bases at V and 2 bases at J, with 5 bases between. The CDR3, as DNA: TGTGCCAGCAGTGAGAGGGCTGGGGCCAACGTCCTGACTTTC. This encodes CASSERAGANVLTF.

The chain has TRBV7-9 and TRBJ2-5, with 7 nucleotides matching TRBD1. Germline V gene lookup returns CDR1 SEHNR and CDR2 FQNEAQ (reference sequence). V shed 5 bases and J 4 bases; nucleotides not matched to a gene: 7. This CDR3 contains 14 residues. CDR3 residues: CASSPTGVGETQYF. The DNA of the CDR3 is TGTGCCAGCAGCCCTACAGGGGTAGGAGAGACCCAGTACTTC. The full variable domain, rest sourced from reference TRBV7-9 and TRBJ2-5, is DTGVSQNPRHKITKRGQNVTFRCDPISEHNRLYWYRQTLGQGPEFLTYFQNEAQLEKSRLLSDRFSAERPKGSFSTLEIQRTEQGDSAMYLCASSPTGVGETQYFGPGTRLLVL.

The chain carries TRBV11-3 and TRBJ2-1; no firm D call. CDR3 length equals 15 residues. V lost 5 bases and J lost 0, with 11 bases in between. CDR1 is SGHNT and CDR2 is YENEEA in the germline V gene. The CDR3 here is CASSPWTFSYNEQFF. The CDR3 DNA follows: TGTGCCAGCAGCCCTTGGACCTTCTCCTACAATGAGCAGTTCTTC.

The chain links TRBV7-2 to TRBJ2-1; 9 positions agree with TRBD2. Trimming took 4 bases from V and 10 from J; bases not matched to a gene: 2. Germline assignment: CDR1 SGHTA and CDR2 FQGNSA. The CDR3 loop spans 12 amino acids. The CDR3 is CASSSGTSEQFF. CDR3 nucleotide sequence: TGTGCCAGCAGCTCGGGGACTAGCGAGCAGTTCTTC.

The rearrangement joins TRBV6-5 to TRBJ2-3, with D possibly being TRBD1 (5 bases). Between the trimmed V and J ends, which lost 5 bases and 1 base, there was a span of 13 bases. Germline lookup yields CDR1 MNHEY and CDR2 SVGAGI. The CDR3 is made up of 15 amino acids. In DNA form, the CDR3 reads TGTGCCAGCAGTGGGGCGGTCCTTGGCACAGATACGCAGTATTTT. Amino acids: CASSGAVLGTDTQYF.

This chain connects TRBV5-6 to TRBJ2-3, with no clear D. V gave up 5 bases and J gave up 6 bases, with 10 bases separating them. The CDR3 extends over 12 amino acids. CDR1 SGHDT and CDR2 YYEEEE come from the germline V gene. CDR3: CASSYLKDTQYF. In DNA, the CDR3 is TGTGCCAGCAGTTATCTTAAGGATACGCAGTATTTT.

The CDR3 DNA sequence: TGTGCCAGCGGGTCGTATCCGAACACCGGGGAGCTGTTTTTT. Protein: CASGSYPNTGELFF. The genes are TRBV11-3 and TRBJ2-2; D is uncertain. V was trimmed by 8 bases and J by 0 bases, leaving 10 bases between them. CDR1 and CDR2 (germline): SGHNT, YENEEA. The CDR3 is 14 residues long.

This rearrangement joins TRBV30 to TRBJ2-7, with a tentative D call TRBD2 (6 bases). Per germline, CDR1 GTSNPN and CDR2 SVGIG (reference sequence). V lost 4 bases and J lost 9, with 22 bases in between. The CDR3 runs to 14 residues. The CDR3 region has the DNA TGTGCCTGGACCAACGCCGGGGGAGTTAGCGGGCAGTACTTC. Its protein is CAWTNAGGVSGQYF.

As concerns this clone: At the DNA level, this CDR3 is encoded by other sequences in the same sample as well. The chain uses TRBV27 and TRBJ1-2; 9 positions match TRBD1. The CDR3 is made up of 14 amino acids. Germline V gives CDR1 MNHEY, CDR2 SMNVEV (reference sequence). The ends lost 3 bases at V and 7 bases at J; junction bases unmatched: 6. The CDR3 loop is CASSLGQGIGGYTF. The DNA of the CDR3 is TGTGCCAGCAGTTTGGGACAGGGCATTGGTGGCTACACCTTC.